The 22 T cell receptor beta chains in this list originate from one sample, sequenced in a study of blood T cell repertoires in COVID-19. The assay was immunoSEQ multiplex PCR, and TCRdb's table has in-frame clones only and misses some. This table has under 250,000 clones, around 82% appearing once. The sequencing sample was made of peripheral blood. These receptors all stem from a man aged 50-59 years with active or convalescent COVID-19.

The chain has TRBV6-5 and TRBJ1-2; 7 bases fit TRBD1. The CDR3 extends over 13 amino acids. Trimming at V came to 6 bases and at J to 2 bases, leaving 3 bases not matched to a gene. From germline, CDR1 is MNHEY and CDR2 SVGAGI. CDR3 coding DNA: TGTGCCAGCAGCCGGGACAGCAACTATGGCTACACCTTC. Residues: CASSRDSNYGYTF.

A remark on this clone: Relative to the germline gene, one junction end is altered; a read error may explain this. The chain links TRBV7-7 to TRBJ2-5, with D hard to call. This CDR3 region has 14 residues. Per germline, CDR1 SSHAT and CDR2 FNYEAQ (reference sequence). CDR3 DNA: TGTGCTAGCAGCTCCACATCGGGTGAAGAGACCCAGTACTTC. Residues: CASSSTSGEETQYF.

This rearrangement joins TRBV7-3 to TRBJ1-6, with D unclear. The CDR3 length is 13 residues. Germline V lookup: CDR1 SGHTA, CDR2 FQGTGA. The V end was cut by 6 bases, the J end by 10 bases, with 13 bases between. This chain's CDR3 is CASSYDEGSPLHF. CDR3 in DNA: TGTGCCAGCAGTTATGACGAGGGATCACCCCTCCACTTT.

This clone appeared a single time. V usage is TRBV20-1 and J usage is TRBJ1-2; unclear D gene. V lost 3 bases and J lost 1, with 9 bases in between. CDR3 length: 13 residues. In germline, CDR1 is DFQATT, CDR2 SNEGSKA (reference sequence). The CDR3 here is CSASSGGNYGYTF. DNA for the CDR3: TGCAGTGCTAGTTCCGGAGGTAACTATGGCTACACCTTC.

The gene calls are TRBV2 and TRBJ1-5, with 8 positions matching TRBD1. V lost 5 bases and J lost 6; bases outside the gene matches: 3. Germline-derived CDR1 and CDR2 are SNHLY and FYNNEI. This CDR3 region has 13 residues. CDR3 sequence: CASSPDRAQPQHF. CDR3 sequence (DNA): TGTGCCAGCAGTCCGGACAGGGCTCAGCCCCAGCATTTT.

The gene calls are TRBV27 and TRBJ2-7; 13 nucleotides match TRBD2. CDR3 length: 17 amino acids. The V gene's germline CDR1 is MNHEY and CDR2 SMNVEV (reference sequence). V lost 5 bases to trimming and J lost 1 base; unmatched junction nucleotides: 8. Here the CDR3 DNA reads TGTGCCAGCAGTCCACGGACTAGCGGGGGATTTTCCTACGAGCAGTACTTC. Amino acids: CASSPRTSGGFSYEQYF.

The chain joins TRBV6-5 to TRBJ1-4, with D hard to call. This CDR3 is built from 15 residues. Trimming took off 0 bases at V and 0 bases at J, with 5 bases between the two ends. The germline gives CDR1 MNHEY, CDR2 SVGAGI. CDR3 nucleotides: TGTGCCAGCAGTTACTCGACTTCAACTAATGAAAAACTGTTTTTT. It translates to CASSYSTSTNEKLFF.

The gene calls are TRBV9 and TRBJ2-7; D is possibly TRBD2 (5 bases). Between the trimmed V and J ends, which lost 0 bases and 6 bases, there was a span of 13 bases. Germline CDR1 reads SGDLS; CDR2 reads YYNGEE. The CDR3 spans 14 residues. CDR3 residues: CASSVADTEGEQYF. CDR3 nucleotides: TGTGCCAGCAGCGTAGCCGACACCGAGGGCGAGCAGTACTTC.

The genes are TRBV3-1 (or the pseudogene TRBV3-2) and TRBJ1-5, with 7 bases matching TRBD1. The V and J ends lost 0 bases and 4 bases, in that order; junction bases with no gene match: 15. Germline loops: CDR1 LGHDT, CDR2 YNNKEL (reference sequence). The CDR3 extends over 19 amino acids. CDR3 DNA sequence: TGTGCCAGCAGCCAAGATCGGACAGGCGGGGTAGGTGGAAATCAGCCCCAGCATTTT. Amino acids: CASSQDRTGGVGGNQPQHF.

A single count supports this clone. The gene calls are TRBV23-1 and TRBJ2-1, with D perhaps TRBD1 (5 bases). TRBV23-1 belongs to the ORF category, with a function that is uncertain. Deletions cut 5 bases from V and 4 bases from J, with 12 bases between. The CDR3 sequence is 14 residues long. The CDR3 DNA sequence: TGCGCCAGCAGTTTGACAGTTAGGTACAATGAGCAGTTCTTC. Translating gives CASSLTVRYNEQFF.

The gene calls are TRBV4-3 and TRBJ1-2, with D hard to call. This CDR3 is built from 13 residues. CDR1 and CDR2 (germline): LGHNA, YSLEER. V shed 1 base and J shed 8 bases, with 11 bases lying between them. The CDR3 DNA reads TGCGCCAGCAGCCAAGGGGGATCGGGGGGCTACACCTTC. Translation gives CASSQGGSGGYTF.

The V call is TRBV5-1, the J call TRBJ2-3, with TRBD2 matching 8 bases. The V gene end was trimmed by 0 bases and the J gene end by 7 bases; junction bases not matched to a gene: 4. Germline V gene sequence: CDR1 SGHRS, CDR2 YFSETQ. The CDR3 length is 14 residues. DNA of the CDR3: TGCGCCAGCAGCTTGGCGGGGGGGTCAAATACGCAGTATTTT. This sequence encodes CASSLAGGSNTQYF.

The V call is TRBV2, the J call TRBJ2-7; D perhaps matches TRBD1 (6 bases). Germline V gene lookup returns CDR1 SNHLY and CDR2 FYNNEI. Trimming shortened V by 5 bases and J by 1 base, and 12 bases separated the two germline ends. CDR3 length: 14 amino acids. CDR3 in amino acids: CASSRTDASYEQYF. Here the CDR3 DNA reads TGTGCCAGCAGTCGGACAGACGCGTCCTACGAGCAGTACTTC.

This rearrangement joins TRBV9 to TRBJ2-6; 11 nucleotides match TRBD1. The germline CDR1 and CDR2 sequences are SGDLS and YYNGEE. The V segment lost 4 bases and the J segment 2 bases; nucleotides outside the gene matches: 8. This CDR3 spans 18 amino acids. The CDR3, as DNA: TGTGCCAGCAGCTTGGCCGGGACAGGGGGGCCTGGGGCCAACGTCCTGACTTTC. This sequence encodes CASSLAGTGGPGANVLTF.

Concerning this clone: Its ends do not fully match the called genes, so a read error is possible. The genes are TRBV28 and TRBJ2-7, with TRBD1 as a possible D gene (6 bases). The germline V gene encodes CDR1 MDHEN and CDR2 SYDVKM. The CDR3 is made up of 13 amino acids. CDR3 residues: CASSPPAQGPRDF. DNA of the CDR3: TGTGCCAGCAGTCCTCCCGCGCAGGGGCCTAGGGACTTC.

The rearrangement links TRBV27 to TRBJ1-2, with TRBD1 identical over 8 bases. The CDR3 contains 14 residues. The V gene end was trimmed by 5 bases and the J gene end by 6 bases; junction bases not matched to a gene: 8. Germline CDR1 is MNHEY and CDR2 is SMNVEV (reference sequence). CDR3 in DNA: TGTGCCAGCAGTCTTTACAGGGGGGGACATGGCTACACCTTC. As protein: CASSLYRGGHGYTF.

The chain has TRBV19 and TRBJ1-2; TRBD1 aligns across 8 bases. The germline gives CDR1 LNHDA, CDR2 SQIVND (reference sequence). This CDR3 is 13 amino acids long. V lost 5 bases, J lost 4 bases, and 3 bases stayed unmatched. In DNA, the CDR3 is TGTGCCAGTAGTCCTGGGACAGGCTATGGCTACACCTTC. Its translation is CASSPGTGYGYTF.

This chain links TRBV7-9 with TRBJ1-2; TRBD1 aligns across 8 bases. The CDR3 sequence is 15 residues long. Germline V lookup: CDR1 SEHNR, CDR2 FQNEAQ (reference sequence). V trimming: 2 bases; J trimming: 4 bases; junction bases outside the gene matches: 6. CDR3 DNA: TGTGCCAGCAGCTTATATAACAGGGGGGGCTATGGCTACACCTTC. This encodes CASSLYNRGGYGYTF.

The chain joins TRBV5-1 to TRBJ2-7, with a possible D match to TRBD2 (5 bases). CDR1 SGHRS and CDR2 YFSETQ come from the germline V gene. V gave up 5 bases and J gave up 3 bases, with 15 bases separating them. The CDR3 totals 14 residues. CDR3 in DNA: TGCGCCAGCAGGCAGATCGAGGCGGGCTACGAGCAGTACTTC. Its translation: CASRQIEAGYEQYF.

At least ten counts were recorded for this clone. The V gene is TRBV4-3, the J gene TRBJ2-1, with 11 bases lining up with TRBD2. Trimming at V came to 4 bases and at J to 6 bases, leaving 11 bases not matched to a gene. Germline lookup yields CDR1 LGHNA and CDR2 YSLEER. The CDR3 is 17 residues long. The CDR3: CASSPDLTSGGANEQFF. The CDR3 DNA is TGCGCCAGCAGCCCGGACCTTACTAGCGGGGGAGCCAATGAGCAGTTCTTC.

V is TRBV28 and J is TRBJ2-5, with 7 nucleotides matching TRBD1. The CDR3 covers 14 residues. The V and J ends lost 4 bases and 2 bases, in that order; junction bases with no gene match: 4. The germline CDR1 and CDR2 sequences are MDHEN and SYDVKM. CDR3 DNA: TGTGCCAGCAGTTGGGGGACAGAACAAGAGACCCAGTACTTC. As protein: CASSWGTEQETQYF. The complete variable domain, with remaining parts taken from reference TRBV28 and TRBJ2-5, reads DVKVTQSSRYLVKRTGEKVFLECVQDMDHENMFWYRQDPGLGLRLIYFSYDVKMKEKGDIPEGYSVSREKKERFSLILESASTNQTSMYLCASSWGTEQETQYFGPGTRLLVL.

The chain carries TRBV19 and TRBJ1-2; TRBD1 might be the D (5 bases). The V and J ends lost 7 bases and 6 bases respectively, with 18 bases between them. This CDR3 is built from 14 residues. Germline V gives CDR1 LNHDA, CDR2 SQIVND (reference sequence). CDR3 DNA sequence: TGTGCCAGTACCGAGCTGTGGGGCCGGGATGGCTACACCTTC. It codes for CASTELWGRDGYTF.